This T cell receptor beta chain was retrieved from a study of shared clonotypes between healthy human individuals. Study at large: CD4 naive and memory got three plates each, CD8 naive two, CD8 memory one. The study, taken as a whole, reports: Clonotype sharing among donors was expected to depend on sequencing depth.

The study ran the assay at deep level. The input for sorted-subset replicate PCRs was about 210 ng DNA, 25,000 to 35,000 T cell genomes. Measured with immunoSEQ multiplex PCR; TCRdb has only the in-frame clones, and not every one. The data hold about 1.9 million clones, with 85% to 95% observed a single time. Naive CD8 cells lacked CD45RO and underwent positive selection for CCR7, leaving out terminally differentiated effector memory CD45RA+ cells. A few counts support this clone. What it binds is unknown. Germline trimming cut 1 base from V and 4 bases from J; bases unmatched to any gene: 2. The CDR3 has 14 amino acids. Germline CDR1 is GTSNPN and CDR2 is SVGIG (reference sequence).

This sequence joins TRBV30 and TRBJ1-1; 11 bases match TRBD1. Sequenced sample: naive CD8+ T cells from PBMCs. The TCR comes from a man aged 18 to 30 in good health. Some clones in this sample may be carry-over from other donors' samples. In DNA form, the CDR3 reads TGTGCCTGGAGTGCGGGACAGGGGGGCACTGAAGCTTTCTTT. Encoded protein: CAWSAGQGGTEAFF.